This paragraph covers one TCR beta chain sequence. This clone came up once. It has no known antigen specificity. No much larger clonotype is one base removed from it; base qualities were not supplied. This sample was included in a study of T cells and Merkel cell carcinoma outcomes (dated by TCRdb to the early 2020s). In the study overall: The tumor T-cell repertoire, together with T-cell density, was examined as a predictor of clinical outcome in patients with Merkel cell carcinoma. Overall study outcomes, separate from this receptor: The combination of T-cell repertoire features and T-cell density was reported to predict clinical outcomes in patients with Merkel cell carcinoma.

The library was produced with the immunoSEQ multiplex PCR assay. The table was pulled from immuneACCESS by TCRdb, which kept in-frame rearrangements only. Such tables lose some clones; where checked, under half of the loss comes from unresolved V genes, and the rest has no known cause. The sample has 9,500 to 15,000 clones on record, about 95% of them singletons. Approximately 0.97% of the sample rests with the top ten. The samples were taken from patients with Merkel cell carcinoma. The CDR1 and CDR2 encoded by the germline V gene are KGHSH and LQKENI. V loses 5 bases at its end and J loses 5 bases; junction bases beyond the gene matches: 6. The CDR3 has 14 amino acids, counting the end cysteine and phenylalanine. This entry keeps only the CDR3 DNA: 42 bases, framed from base 1.

This sequence originates from a human donor with Merkel cell carcinoma. This sequence uses TRBV18 and TRBJ2-1, and TRBD1 aligns with 7 junction nucleotides. The sequenced sample consisted of tumor tissue from Merkel cell carcinoma. The sequenced DNA: TGTGCCAGCTCAACTGGGACAGTAAACAATGAGCAGTTCTTC. Its protein reads: CASSTGTVNNEQFF.